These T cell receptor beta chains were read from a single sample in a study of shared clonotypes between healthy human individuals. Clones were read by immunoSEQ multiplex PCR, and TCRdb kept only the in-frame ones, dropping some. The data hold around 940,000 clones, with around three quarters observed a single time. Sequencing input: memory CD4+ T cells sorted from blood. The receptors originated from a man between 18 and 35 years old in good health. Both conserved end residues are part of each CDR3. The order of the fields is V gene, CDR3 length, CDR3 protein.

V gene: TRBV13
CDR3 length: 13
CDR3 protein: CASSLRGKTEAFF

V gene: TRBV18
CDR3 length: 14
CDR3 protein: CASSPNSAGDGYTF

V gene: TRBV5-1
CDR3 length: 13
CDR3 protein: CASSPTVSGTQYF

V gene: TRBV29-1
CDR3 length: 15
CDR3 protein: CSAGHRDRAQETQYF

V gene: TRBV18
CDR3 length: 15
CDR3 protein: CASSQGQGAPYEQYF

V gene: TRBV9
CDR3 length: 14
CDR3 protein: CASSSGGTNEKLFF

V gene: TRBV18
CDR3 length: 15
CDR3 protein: CASSPSSPRTDTQYF

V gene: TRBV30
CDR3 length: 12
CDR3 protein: CASTRGNTEAFF

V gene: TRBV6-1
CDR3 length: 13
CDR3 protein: CASSDTGGNEQFF

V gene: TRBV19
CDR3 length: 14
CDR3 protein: CATSTSSPYNEQFF

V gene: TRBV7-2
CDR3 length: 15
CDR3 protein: CASSSQQGSSYEQYF

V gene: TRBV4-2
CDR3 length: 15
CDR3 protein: CASSQDGNSYNEQFF

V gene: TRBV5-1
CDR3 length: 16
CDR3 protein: CASSPEPGLASSPLHF

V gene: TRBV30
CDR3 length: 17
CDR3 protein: CAWSVLWGQPTNYGYTF

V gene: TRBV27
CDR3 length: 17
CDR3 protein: CASSAPGQGAWGTEAFF

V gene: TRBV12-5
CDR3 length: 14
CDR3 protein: CASGLVTPYYGYTF

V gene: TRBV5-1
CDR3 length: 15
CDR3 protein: CASSLDMSMNTEAFF

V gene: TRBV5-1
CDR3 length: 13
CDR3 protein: CASSSSPDTEAFF

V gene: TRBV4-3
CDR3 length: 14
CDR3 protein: CASSQDVRGSPLHF

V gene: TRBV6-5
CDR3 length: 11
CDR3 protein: CASSPGWGQYF

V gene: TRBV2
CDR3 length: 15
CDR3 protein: CASSKNLGGSYEQYF

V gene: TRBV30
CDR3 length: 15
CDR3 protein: CAWSKFSSGGAQQFF

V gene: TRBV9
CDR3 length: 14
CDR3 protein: CASSVAPSTYGYTF

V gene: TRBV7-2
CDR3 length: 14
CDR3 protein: CASSSSGVPATQYF

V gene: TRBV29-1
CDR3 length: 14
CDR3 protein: CSVDGETGANVLTF

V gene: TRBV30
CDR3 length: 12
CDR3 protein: CAWSIWNYGYTF

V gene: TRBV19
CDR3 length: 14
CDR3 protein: CASSSDRGNQPQHF

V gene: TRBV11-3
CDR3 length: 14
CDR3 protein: CASSLGDNRVKLFF

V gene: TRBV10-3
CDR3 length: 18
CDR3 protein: CAISESTSHGGVNTEAFF

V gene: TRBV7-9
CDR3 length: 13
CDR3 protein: CASSLKPGLRLYF

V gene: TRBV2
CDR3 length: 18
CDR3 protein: CASSEAGGLRYSNQPQHF

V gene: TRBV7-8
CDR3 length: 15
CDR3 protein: CASSTRTGGGETQYF

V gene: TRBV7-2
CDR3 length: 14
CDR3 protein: CASSLIWGTDTQYF

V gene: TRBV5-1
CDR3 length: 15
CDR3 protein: CASSLAIERNYGYTF

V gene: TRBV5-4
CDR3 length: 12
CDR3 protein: CASSSGTDEQYF

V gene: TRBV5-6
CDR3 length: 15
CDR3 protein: CASSLRERYTDTQYF

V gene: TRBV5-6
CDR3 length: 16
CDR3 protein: CASSDYRASRSYEQYF

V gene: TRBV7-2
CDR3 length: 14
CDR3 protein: CASSLTIYYNEQFF

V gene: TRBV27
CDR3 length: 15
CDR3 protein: CASSLLGMSNQPQHF

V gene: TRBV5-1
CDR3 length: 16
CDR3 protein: CASSLGAGSGANVLTF

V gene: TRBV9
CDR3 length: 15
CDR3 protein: CASSPDGGGGNTIYF

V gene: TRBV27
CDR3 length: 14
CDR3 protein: CASSSTGSWETQYF

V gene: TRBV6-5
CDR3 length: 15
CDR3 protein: CATSRSRPPSYEQYF

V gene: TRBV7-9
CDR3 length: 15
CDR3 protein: CASSPVGLALNEQFF

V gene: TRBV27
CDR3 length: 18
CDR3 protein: CASKRTSGPGPGKNIQYF

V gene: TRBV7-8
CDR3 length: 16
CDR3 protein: CASSVGTSGGLNEQFF

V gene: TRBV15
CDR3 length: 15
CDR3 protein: CATSRAGTGESPLHF

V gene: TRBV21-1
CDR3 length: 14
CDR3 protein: CASSKDQPTTEAFF

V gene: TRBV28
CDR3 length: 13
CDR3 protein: CATWDRVTYEQYF

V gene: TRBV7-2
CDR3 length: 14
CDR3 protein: CASSMGQAGETQYF